The source of this T cell receptor beta chain is a study of molecular identifiers for immune sequencing clone quantification. About the research overall: RNA, taken in replicates from around 20,000 or 100,000 naive CD8 cells, was split five ways, with four sequenced. General study points: Spiked Jurkat TCR RNA equivalent to one cell was reportedly detectable in approximately 1 million naive cells.

Investigators produced naive CD8 libraries from approximately 20,000 to 1,000,000 sorted cells, drawing on 10%, 30% or 50% RNA. Note on this clonotype: The antigen is unknown. A much larger clone differs by one base, so this may be a read error.

Previously published methods and listed TCR primers were used for the bulk TCR libraries. Each CDR3 protein is one row after TCRdb ran MiXCR on the PCR reads. The data contain about 89,000 distinct CDR3 sequences, around 20% of them seen just once; the ten biggest clones take up 0.7% to 0.95%. Sequenced sample: naive CD8+ T cells from blood, with Jurkat cell RNA spiked in. Described subset: FACS-sorted CD8+CD4-CCR7+CD45RA+ naive T cells. The receptor comes from a human donor in good health. Some libraries in this study had Jurkat cell RNA spiked in.

CDR3 in amino acids: CASSPWTSYNERFF. As DNA, the CDR3 is TGTGCTAGCAGCCCCTGGACATCCTACAATGAGCGGTTCTTC. The J gene is TRBJ2-1, the V gene TRBV7-7; D is perhaps TRBD1 (5 bases). Germline V gene lookup returns CDR1 SSHAT and CDR2 FNYEAQ (reference sequence). This CDR3 has 14 residues.